The source of this T cell receptor beta chain is a study of T cell responses to AZD1222 COVID-19 vaccine. Germline CDR1 is SGHRS and CDR2 is YFSETQ. V shed 4 bases and J 10 bases; nucleotides not matched to a gene: 11. CDR3 length equals 14 residues. The repertoire was sequenced with immunoSEQ multiplex PCR; TCRdb's copy has only in-frame clones and lacks some. The data show roughly 100,000 clones, 82% seen once. The gene calls are TRBV5-1 and TRBJ1-2; 9 bases are shared with TRBD1. The sample here was peripheral blood, taken on day 0 of AZD1222 vaccination. This clonotype was obtained from an adult in good health. CDR3 sequence: CASSPVTGGFSYTF. CDR3 bases: TGCGCCAGCAGCCCGGTCACAGGGGGCTTCTCCTACACCTTC.